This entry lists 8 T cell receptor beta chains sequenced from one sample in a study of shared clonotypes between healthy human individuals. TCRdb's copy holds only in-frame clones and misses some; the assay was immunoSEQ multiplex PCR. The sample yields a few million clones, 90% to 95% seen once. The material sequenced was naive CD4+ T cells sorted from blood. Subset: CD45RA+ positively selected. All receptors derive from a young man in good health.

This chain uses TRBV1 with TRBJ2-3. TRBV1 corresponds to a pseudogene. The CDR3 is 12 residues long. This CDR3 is CTSSQEGDTQYF. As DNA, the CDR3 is TGCACCAGCAGTCAAGAGGGAGATACGCAGTATTTT.

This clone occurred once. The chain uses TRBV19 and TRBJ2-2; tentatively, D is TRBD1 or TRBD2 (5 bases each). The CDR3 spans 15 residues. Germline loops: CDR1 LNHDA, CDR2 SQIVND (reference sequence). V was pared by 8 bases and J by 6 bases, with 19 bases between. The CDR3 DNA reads TGTGCCAGTTCGTCCGGGACGTTCTTTTCCGGGGAGCTGTTTTTT. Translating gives CASSSGTFFSGELFF. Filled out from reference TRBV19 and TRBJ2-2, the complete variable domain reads DGGITQSPKYLFRKEGQNVTLSCEQNLNHDAMYWYRQDPGQGLRLIYYSQIVNDFQKGDIAEGYSVSREKKESFPLTVTSAQKNPTAFYLCASSSGTFFSGELFFGEGSRLTVL.

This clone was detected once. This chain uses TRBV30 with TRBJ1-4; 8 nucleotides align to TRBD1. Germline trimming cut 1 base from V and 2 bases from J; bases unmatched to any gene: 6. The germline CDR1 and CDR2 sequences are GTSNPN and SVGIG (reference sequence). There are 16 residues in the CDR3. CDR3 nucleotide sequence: TGTGCCTGGAGTGGGACAGGGTGGTACACTAATGAAAAACTGTTTTTT. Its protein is CAWSGTGWYTNEKLFF.

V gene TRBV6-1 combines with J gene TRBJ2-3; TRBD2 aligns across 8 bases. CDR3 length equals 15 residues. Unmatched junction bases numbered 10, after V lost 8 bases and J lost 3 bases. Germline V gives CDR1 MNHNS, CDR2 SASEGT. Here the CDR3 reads CASRVEGGGTDTQYF. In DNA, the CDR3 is TGTGCCAGCCGGGTCGAGGGCGGGGGGACAGATACGCAGTATTTT.

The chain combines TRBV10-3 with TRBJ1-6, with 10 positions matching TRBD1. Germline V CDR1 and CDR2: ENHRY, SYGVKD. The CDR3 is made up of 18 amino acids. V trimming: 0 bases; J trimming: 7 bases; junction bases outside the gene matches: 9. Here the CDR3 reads CAISESKSLGQGNSPLHF. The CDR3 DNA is TGTGCCATCAGTGAGTCGAAAAGCCTGGGACAGGGGAATTCACCCCTCCACTTT.

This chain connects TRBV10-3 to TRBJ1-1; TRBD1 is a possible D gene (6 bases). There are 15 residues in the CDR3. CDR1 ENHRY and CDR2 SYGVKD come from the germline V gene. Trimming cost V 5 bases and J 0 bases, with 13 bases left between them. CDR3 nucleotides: TGTGCCATCAGTCGACGGACAGCGATGAACACTGAAGCTTTCTTT. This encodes CAISRRTAMNTEAFF.

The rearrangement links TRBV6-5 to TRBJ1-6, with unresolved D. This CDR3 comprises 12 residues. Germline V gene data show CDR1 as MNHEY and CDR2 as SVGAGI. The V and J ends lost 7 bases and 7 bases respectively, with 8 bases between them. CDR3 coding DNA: TGTGCCAGCAATTCCGGGAATTCACCCCTCCACTTT. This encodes CASNSGNSPLHF.

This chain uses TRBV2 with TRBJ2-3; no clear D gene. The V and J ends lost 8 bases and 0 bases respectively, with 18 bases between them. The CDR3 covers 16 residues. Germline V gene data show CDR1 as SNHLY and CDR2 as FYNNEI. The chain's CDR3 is CASRLRNTPSTDTQYF. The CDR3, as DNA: TGTGCCAGCCGCCTACGTAACACTCCTAGCACAGATACGCAGTATTTT.